The rows below give T cell receptor beta chains drawn from one sample of a study of beta chain features in type 1 diabetes. TCRdb's table, derived via immunoSEQ multiplex PCR, lists solely in-frame clones and lacks some. There are roughly 150,000 clones in the sample; approximately 10% occur only once, and around 2% lies in the top ten. Sequencing used central memory CD4+ T cells from blood. The origin of the receptors is a young man in good health. The CDR3 runs from the conserved cysteine through the conserved F or W. The order of the fields is V gene, J gene, D gene, CDR3 length, clone size, CDR3 DNA, CDR3 protein. A D gene is named only where the DNA matches it firmly. A row's size may be missing; if present it is once, few, many or a size class.

V gene: TRBV4-2; J gene: TRBJ1-1; D gene: TRBD1; CDR3 length: 14; clone size: few; CDR3 DNA: TGTGCCAGCAGCCGGGGACAGGGAATACGTGAAGCTTTCTTT; CDR3 protein: CASSRGQGIREAFF
V gene: TRBV5-6; J gene: TRBJ2-5; D gene: TRBD2; CDR3 length: 14; clone size: -; CDR3 DNA: TGTGCCAGCAGCTTTTCTCCTAGCGGGAGGTCCCAGTACTTC; CDR3 protein: CASSFSPSGRSQYF
V gene: TRBV29-1; J gene: TRBJ1-5; D gene: -; CDR3 length: 13; clone size: few; CDR3 DNA: TGCAGCGTTGTCGAACAGAAGAATCAGCCCCAGCATTTT; CDR3 protein: CSVVEQKNQPQHF
V gene: TRBV29-1; J gene: TRBJ2-4; D gene: -; CDR3 length: 15; clone size: few; CDR3 DNA: TGCAGCGTTGGCCCCGGGGCCCAAGCCAAAAACATTCAGTACTTC; CDR3 protein: CSVGPGAQAKNIQYF
V gene: TRBV10-1; J gene: TRBJ2-7; D gene: -; CDR3 length: 13; clone size: few; CDR3 DNA: TGCGCCAGGAGGACAGAGAAGCACTACGAGCAGTACTTC; CDR3 protein: CARRTEKHYEQYF
V gene: TRBV9; J gene: TRBJ2-3; D gene: -; CDR3 length: 14; clone size: few; CDR3 DNA: TGTGCCAGCAGCGTATCAGGGGGCACAGATACGCAGTATTTT; CDR3 protein: CASSVSGGTDTQYF
V gene: TRBV9; J gene: TRBJ2-3; D gene: TRBD2; CDR3 length: 17; clone size: few; CDR3 DNA: TGTGCCAGCAGCCCCCGGGCGGGGGGCCATCCCACAGATACGCAGTATTTT; CDR3 protein: CASSPRAGGHPTDTQYF
V gene: TRBV15; J gene: TRBJ2-3; D gene: TRBD2; CDR3 length: 17; clone size: few; CDR3 DNA: TGTGCCACCAGCAGAGATCAAAGAGCGGGAGGGCCCGATACGCAGTATTTT; CDR3 protein: CATSRDQRAGGPDTQYF
V gene: TRBV7-2; J gene: TRBJ2-7; D gene: TRBD2; CDR3 length: 17; clone size: few; CDR3 DNA: TGTGCCAGCAGCCTGGGACTAGCGGGAGGTTCCTCCTACGAGCAGTACTTC; CDR3 protein: CASSLGLAGGSSYEQYF
V gene: TRBV18; J gene: TRBJ2-7; D gene: TRBD2; CDR3 length: 14; clone size: -; CDR3 DNA: TGTGCCAGCTCACCAGGACTAGCAGCTTACGAGCAGTACTTC; CDR3 protein: CASSPGLAAYEQYF
V gene: TRBV29-1; J gene: TRBJ1-4; D gene: -; CDR3 length: 13; clone size: -; CDR3 DNA: TGCACCATTAAGACAGGTTCCAATGAAAAACTGTTTTTT; CDR3 protein: CTIKTGSNEKLFF
V gene: TRBV5-6; J gene: TRBJ1-2; D gene: TRBD1; CDR3 length: 12; clone size: few; CDR3 DNA: TGTGCCAGCAGCCCAGGGGGCTATGGCTACACCTTC; CDR3 protein: CASSPGGYGYTF
V gene: TRBV18; J gene: TRBJ2-5; D gene: -; CDR3 length: 14; clone size: -; CDR3 DNA: TGTGCCAGCTCACCGGGGCGGGCAGAAGAGACCCAGTACTTC; CDR3 protein: CASSPGRAEETQYF
V gene: TRBV19; J gene: TRBJ2-4; D gene: -; CDR3 length: 16; clone size: many; CDR3 DNA: TGTGCCAGTAGTCCTTGGGGCCTCCTAGCCAAAAACATTCAGTACTTC; CDR3 protein: CASSPWGLLAKNIQYF
V gene: TRBV9; J gene: TRBJ2-3; D gene: -; CDR3 length: 16; clone size: -; CDR3 DNA: TGTGCCAGCAGCGCCCGCCCCCTGGGGGGCACAGATACGCAGTATTTT; CDR3 protein: CASSARPLGGTDTQYF
V gene: TRBV25-1; J gene: TRBJ2-7; D gene: TRBD1; CDR3 length: 15; clone size: few; CDR3 DNA: TGTGCCAGCAGTGAGGGACAGGGGGCATCCTACGAGCAGTACTTC; CDR3 protein: CASSEGQGASYEQYF
V gene: TRBV25-1; J gene: TRBJ2-5; D gene: -; CDR3 length: 13; clone size: many; CDR3 DNA: TGTGCCAGCATAGGACATTTGAGAGAGACCCAGTACTTC; CDR3 protein: CASIGHLRETQYF
V gene: TRBV4-3; J gene: TRBJ2-7; D gene: -; CDR3 length: 15; clone size: few; CDR3 DNA: TGCGCCAGCAGCCAAGTGGCAGGGATACCTACCGAGCAGTACTTC; CDR3 protein: CASSQVAGIPTEQYF
V gene: TRBV28; J gene: TRBJ1-2; D gene: -; CDR3 length: 15; clone size: -; CDR3 DNA: TGTGCCAGCAGTTTATTTCAACAGGCTGATTATGGCTACACCTTC; CDR3 protein: CASSLFQQADYGYTF
V gene: TRBV7-3; J gene: TRBJ2-6; D gene: -; CDR3 length: 13; clone size: many; CDR3 DNA: TGTGCCAGCAGCTTTACAGGGGCCAACGTCCTGACTTTC; CDR3 protein: CASSFTGANVLTF
V gene: TRBV4-1; J gene: TRBJ2-7; D gene: TRBD1; CDR3 length: 15; clone size: many; CDR3 DNA: TGCGCCAGCAGCCTGGAAGGGACAGGGGGCTACGAGCAGTACTTC; CDR3 protein: CASSLEGTGGYEQYF
V gene: TRBV5-4; J gene: TRBJ2-3; D gene: -; CDR3 length: 13; clone size: few; CDR3 DNA: TGTGCCAGCAGCCCACAGAACACAGATACGCAGTATTTT; CDR3 protein: CASSPQNTDTQYF
V gene: TRBV29-1; J gene: TRBJ1-2; D gene: TRBD1; CDR3 length: 14; clone size: many; CDR3 DNA: TGCAGCGTTACCGGGACAGAGGTTAACTATGGCTACACCTTC; CDR3 protein: CSVTGTEVNYGYTF
V gene: TRBV25-1; J gene: TRBJ2-5; D gene: -; CDR3 length: 11; clone size: -; CDR3 DNA: TGTGCCAGCAGTGGGATAGAGACCCAGTACTTC; CDR3 protein: CASSGIETQYF
V gene: TRBV4-2; J gene: TRBJ2-1; D gene: TRBD2; CDR3 length: 12; clone size: few; CDR3 DNA: TGTGCCAGCAGCCAAGGGACTAGTGCGACGTTCTTC; CDR3 protein: CASSQGTSATFF
V gene: TRBV28; J gene: TRBJ1-1; D gene: -; CDR3 length: 12; clone size: many; CDR3 DNA: TGTGCCAGCAGTTCAGGGAAGACTGAAGCTTTCTTT; CDR3 protein: CASSSGKTEAFF
V gene: TRBV7-9; J gene: TRBJ1-1; D gene: -; CDR3 length: 11; clone size: few; CDR3 DNA: TGTGCCAGCAGCGCCCAGACTGAAGCTTTCTTT; CDR3 protein: CASSAQTEAFF
V gene: TRBV4-1; J gene: TRBJ2-5; D gene: -; CDR3 length: 16; clone size: few; CDR3 DNA: TGCGCCAGCAGCCAACCCACTTCGGGGGTCCAAGAGACCCAGTACTTC; CDR3 protein: CASSQPTSGVQETQYF
V gene: TRBV19; J gene: TRBJ1-3; D gene: -; CDR3 length: 15; clone size: few; CDR3 DNA: TGTGCCAGTAGTCGGGACGGATCGTCTGGAAACACCATATATTTT; CDR3 protein: CASSRDGSSGNTIYF
V gene: TRBV27; J gene: TRBJ2-6; D gene: TRBD1; CDR3 length: 18; clone size: few; CDR3 DNA: TGTGCCAGCAGTTTATACGGACAGGGGGCTAACGGGGCCAACGTCCTGACTTTC; CDR3 protein: CASSLYGQGANGANVLTF
V gene: TRBV29-1; J gene: TRBJ2-5; D gene: -; CDR3 length: 13; clone size: -; CDR3 DNA: TGCAGCGTTAAGGTCAGATTCCAAGAGACCCAGTACTTC; CDR3 protein: CSVKVRFQETQYF
V gene: TRBV21-1; J gene: TRBJ1-5; D gene: -; CDR3 length: 13; clone size: -; CDR3 DNA: TGTGCCAGCAGCACGCGAACGGATCAGCCCCAGCATTTT; CDR3 protein: CASSTRTDQPQHF
V gene: TRBV11-3; J gene: TRBJ2-7; D gene: -; CDR3 length: 14; clone size: few; CDR3 DNA: TGTGCCAGCAGCCCAGATGGTGTTTCACGGGAGCAGTACTTC; CDR3 protein: CASSPDGVSREQYF
V gene: TRBV7-9; J gene: TRBJ2-2; D gene: -; CDR3 length: 13; clone size: few; CDR3 DNA: TGTGCCAGCCATGAAGGGGCCAGCGGGGAGCTGTTTTTT; CDR3 protein: CASHEGASGELFF
V gene: TRBV7-2; J gene: TRBJ1-2; D gene: TRBD1; CDR3 length: 14; clone size: -; CDR3 DNA: TGTGCCAGCAGCTCGACAGGGGGAAGGTATGGCTACACCTTC; CDR3 protein: CASSSTGGRYGYTF
V gene: TRBV29-1; J gene: TRBJ2-2; D gene: -; CDR3 length: 13; clone size: many; CDR3 DNA: TGCAGCGCCCGGGATCCTCGGCGGGGGGAGCTGTTTTTT; CDR3 protein: CSARDPRRGELFF
V gene: TRBV4-1; J gene: TRBJ2-5; D gene: -; CDR3 length: 14; clone size: many; CDR3 DNA: TGCGCCAGCAGCCAACCCGCTAGCTATGAGACCCAGTACTTC; CDR3 protein: CASSQPASYETQYF